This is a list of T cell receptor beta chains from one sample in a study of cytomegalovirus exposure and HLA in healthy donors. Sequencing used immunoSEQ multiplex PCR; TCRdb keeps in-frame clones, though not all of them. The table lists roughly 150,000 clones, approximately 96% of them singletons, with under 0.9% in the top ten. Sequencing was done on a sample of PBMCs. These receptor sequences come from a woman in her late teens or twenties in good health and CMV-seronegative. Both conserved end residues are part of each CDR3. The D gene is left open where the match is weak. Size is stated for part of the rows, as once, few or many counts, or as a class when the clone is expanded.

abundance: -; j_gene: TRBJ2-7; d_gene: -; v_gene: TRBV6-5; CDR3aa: CASSRGLAGEQYF; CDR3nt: TGTGCCAGCAGTAGAGGTTTGGCCGGCGAGCAGTACTTC
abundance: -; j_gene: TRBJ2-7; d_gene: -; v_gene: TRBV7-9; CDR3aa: CASSLALSYEQYF; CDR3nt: TGTGCCAGCAGCTTAGCCCTCTCCTACGAGCAGTACTTC
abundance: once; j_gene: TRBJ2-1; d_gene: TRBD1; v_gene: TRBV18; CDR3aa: CASSPGLRDSNNEQFF; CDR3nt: TGTGCCAGCTCACCAGGACTCCGGGACAGTAACAATGAGCAGTTCTTC
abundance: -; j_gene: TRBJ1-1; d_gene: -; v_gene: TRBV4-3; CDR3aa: CASSQEDSRAFF; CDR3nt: TGCGCCAGCAGCCAGGAAGACAGCCGAGCTTTCTTT
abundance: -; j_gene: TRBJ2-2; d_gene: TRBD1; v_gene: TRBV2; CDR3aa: CASSGTGKTNTGELFF; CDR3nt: TGTGCCAGCAGTGGGACAGGGAAAACGAACACCGGGGAGCTGTTTTTT
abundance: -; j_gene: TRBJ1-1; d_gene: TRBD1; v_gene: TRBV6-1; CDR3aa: CASNRDRVVPEAFF; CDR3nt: TGTGCCAGCAATCGGGACAGGGTTGTTCCGGAAGCTTTCTTT
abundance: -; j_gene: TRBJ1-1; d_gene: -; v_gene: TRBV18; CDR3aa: CASSPGQGRNTEAFF; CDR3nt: TGTGCCAGCTCACCCGGCCAGGGGCGAAACACTGAAGCTTTCTTT
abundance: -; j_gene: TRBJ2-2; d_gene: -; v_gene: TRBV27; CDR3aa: CASRRDKFSNTGELFF; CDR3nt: TGTGCCAGCAGACGGGACAAGTTTTCGAACACCGGGGAGCTGTTTTTT
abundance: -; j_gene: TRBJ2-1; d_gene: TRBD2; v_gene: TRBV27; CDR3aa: CASSLGLERGGHEQFF; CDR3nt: TGTGCCAGCAGCCTAGGGTTAGAGCGGGGGGGCCATGAGCAGTTCTTC
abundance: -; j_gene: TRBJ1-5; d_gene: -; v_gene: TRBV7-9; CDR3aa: CASSLEAQAGNQPQHF; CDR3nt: TGTGCCAGCAGCTTAGAAGCACAGGCTGGGAATCAGCCCCAGCATTTT
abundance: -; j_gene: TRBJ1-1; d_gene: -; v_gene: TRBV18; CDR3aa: CASSPTGPNTEAFF; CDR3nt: TGTGCCAGCTCCCCGACAGGCCCGAACACTGAAGCTTTCTTT
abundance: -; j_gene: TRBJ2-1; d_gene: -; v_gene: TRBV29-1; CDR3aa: CSVESGPVNEQFF; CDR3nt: TGCAGCGTTGAATCTGGGCCGGTAAATGAGCAGTTCTTC
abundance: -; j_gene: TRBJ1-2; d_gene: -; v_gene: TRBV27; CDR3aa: CASSPAAGNYGYTF; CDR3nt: TGTGCCAGCAGTCCGGCCGCAGGGAACTATGGCTACACCTTC
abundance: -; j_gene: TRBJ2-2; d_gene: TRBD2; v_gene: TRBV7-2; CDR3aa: CASSATSGGGGELFF; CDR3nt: TGTGCCAGCAGCGCGACTAGCGGGGGTGGCGGGGAGCTGTTTTTT
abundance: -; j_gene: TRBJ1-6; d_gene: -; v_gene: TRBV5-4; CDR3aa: CASSPGLPGHSPLHF; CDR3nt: TGTGCCAGCAGCCCGGGACTCCCCGGTCATTCACCCCTCCACTTT
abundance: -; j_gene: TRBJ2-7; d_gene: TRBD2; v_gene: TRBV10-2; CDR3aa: CASSEPGPGLGYEQYF; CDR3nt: TGCGCCAGCAGTGAACCCGGTCCGGGACTAGGCTACGAGCAGTACTTC
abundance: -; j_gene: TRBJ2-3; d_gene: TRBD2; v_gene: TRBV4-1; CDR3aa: CASSQKALADTDTQYF; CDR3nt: TGCGCCAGCAGCCAAAAGGCTCTAGCGGACACAGATACGCAGTATTTT
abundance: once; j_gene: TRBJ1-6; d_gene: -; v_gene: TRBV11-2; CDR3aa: CASSGRTANNSPLHF; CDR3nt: TGTGCCAGCAGCGGACGGACAGCGAATAATTCACCCCTCCACTTT
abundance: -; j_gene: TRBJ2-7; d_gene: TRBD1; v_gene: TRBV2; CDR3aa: CASRHLGQDTYEQYF; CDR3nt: TGTGCCAGCAGGCACCTAGGACAGGACACCTACGAGCAGTACTTC
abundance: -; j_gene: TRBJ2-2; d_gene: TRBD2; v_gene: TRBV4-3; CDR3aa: CASSQGASGGPTGELFF; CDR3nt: TGCGCCAGCAGCCAAGGGGCTTCGGGGGGGCCAACCGGGGAGCTGTTTTTT
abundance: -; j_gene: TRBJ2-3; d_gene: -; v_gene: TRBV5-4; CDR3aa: CASSSSTDTQYF; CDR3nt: TGTGCCAGCAGCTCTAGCACAGATACGCAGTATTTT
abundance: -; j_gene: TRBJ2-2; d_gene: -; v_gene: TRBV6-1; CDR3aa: CASKLQGKLFF; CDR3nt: TGTGCCAGCAAGCTGCAGGGAAAGCTGTTTTTT
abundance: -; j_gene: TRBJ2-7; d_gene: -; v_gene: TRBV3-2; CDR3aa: CASGGFYF; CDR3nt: TGTGCCAGCGGGGGGTTCTACTTC
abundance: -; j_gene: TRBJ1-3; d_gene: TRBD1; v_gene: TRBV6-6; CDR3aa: CASSRQGGNTIYF; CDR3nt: TGTGCCAGCAGCCGACAGGGCGGAAACACCATATATTTT
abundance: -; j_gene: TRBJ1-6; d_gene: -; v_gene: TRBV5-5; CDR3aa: CASSQTTAIYNSPLHF; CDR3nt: TGTGCCAGCAGCCAGACGACAGCGATCTATAATTCACCCCTCCACTTT
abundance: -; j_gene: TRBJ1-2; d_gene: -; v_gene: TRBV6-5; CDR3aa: CASSLTKLANYGYTF; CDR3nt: TGTGCCAGCAGTCTTACCAAACTAGCTAACTATGGCTACACCTTC
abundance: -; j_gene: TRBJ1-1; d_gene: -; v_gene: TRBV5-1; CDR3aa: CASSRGSGGMNTEAFF; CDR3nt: TGCGCCAGCAGCCGCGGATCTGGAGGAATGAACACTGAAGCTTTCTTT
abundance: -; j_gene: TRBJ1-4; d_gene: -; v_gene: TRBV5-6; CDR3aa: CASSSRHHNEKLFF; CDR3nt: TGTGCCAGCAGCTCCAGACACCATAATGAAAAACTGTTTTTT
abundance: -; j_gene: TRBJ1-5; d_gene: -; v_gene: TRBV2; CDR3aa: CASSDGTNQPQHF; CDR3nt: TGTGCCAGCAGTGATGGGACAAATCAGCCCCAGCATTTT
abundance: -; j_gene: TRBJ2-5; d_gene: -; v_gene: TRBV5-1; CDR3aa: CASSLWGGAAGETQYF; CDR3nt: TGCGCCAGCAGCTTGTGGGGGGGGGCGGCCGGAGAGACCCAGTACTTC
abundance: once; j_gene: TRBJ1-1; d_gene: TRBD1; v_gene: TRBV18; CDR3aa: CASSPKLWDREGPEAFF; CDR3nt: TGTGCCAGCTCACCAAAGTTGTGGGACAGGGAGGGCCCTGAAGCTTTCTTT
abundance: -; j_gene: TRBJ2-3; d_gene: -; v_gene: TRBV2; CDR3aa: CASSEMGLSTDTQYF; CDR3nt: TGTGCCAGCAGTGAAATGGGGCTTAGCACAGATACGCAGTATTTT
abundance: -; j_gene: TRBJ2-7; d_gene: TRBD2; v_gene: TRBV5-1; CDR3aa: CASSLGLAGGLGVYEQYF; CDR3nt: TGCGCCAGCAGCCTTGGACTAGCGGGGGGATTGGGAGTCTACGAGCAGTACTTC
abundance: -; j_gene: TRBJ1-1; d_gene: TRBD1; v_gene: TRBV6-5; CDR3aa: CASSHDRETEAFF; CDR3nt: TGTGCCAGCAGCCATGACAGGGAAACTGAAGCTTTCTTT
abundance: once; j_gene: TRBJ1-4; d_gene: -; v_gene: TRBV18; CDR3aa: CASSPSGDLLFF; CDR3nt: TGTGCCAGCTCACCATCAGGCGATCTACTGTTTTTT
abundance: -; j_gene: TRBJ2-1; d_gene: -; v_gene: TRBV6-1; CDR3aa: CALAGGGSGGHEQFF; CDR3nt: TGTGCCCTCGCGGGTGGAGGGTCAGGTGGGCATGAGCAGTTCTTC
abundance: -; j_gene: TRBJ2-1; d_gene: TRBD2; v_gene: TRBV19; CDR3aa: CASSLAGGRDEQFF; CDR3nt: TGTGCCAGTAGTCTAGCGGGGGGGCGGGATGAGCAGTTCTTC
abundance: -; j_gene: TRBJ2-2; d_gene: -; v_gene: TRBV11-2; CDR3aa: CASSSETVLNTGELFF; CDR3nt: TGTGCCAGCAGCTCGGAGACAGTCCTGAACACCGGGGAGCTGTTTTTT
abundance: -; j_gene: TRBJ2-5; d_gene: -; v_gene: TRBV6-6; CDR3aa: CASSSPPGQETQYF; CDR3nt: TGTGCCAGCAGTTCCCCCCCAGGTCAAGAGACCCAGTACTTC
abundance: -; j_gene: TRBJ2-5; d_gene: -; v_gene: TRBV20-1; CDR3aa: CSARGETQYF; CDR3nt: TGCAGTGCTAGGGGCGAGACCCAGTACTTC
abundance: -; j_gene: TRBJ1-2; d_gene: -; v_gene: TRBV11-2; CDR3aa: CASSPLREDRNYGYTF; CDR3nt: TGTGCCAGCAGCCCCCTCAGGGAAGACAGGAACTATGGCTACACCTTC
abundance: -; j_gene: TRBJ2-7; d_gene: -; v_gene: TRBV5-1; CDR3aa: CASSLAGRGSYEQYF; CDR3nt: TGCGCCAGCAGCTTGGCGGGTAGGGGCTCCTACGAGCAGTACTTC
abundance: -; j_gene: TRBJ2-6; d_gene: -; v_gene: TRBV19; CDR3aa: CASSIVDPRRGANVLTF; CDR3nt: TGTGCCAGTAGTATAGTTGATCCCCGGCGGGGGGCCAACGTCCTGACTTTC
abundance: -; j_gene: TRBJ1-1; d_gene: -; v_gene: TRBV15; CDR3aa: CATSRDRLERGTEAFF; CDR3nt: TGTGCCACCAGCAGAGATAGGCTGGAGCGGGGCACTGAAGCTTTCTTT
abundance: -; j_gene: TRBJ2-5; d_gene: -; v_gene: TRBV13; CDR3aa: CASSSGSQRNPGKRTQYF; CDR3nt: TGTGCCAGCTCCTCCGGTTCTCAACGAAATCCGGGGAAGAGGACCCAGTACTTC
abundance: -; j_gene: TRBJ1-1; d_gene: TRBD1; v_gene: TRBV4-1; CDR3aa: CASSWGQLNTEAFF; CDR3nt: TGCGCCAGCAGCTGGGGACAGTTGAACACTGAAGCTTTCTTT
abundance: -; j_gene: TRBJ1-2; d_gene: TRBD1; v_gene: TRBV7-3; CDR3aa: CASSSPWDRDGYTF; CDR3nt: TGTGCCAGCAGCTCTCCGTGGGACAGGGATGGCTACACCTTC